This T cell receptor beta chain appears in the sequencing data of a study of T cell responses to AZD1222 COVID-19 vaccine. Libraries were prepared by immunoSEQ multiplex PCR; TCRdb keeps only in-frame clonotypes and omits some of them. Seen here are fewer than 100,000 clones, less than 85% observed once, and the top ten hold 13% to 15%. J gave up 6 bases and V 6 bases, and 8 bases lay outside the gene matches. The germline gives CDR1 ENHRY, CDR2 SYGVKD. The CDR3 has 14 residues. Study results and limitations: Vaccine-associated CD4 TCRs spanned spike, dominant at 160-218 and 743-854. After two AZD1222 doses, spike-specific TCR breadth and depth rose versus day 0. The sample set comprised mostly white British donors with more females, and clonal diversity was possibly underestimated. Variant regions that are unmutated are reportedly the target of nearly half of spike-specific TCRs.

On this clone itself: What it binds is unknown.

The gene calls are TRBV10-3 and TRBJ2-1, with 7 bases fitting TRBD1. This TCR was sampled from an adult who received the AZD1222 COVID-19 vaccine. Sequencing was performed on peripheral blood, taken 28 days after the second AZD1222 dose. The CDR3 DNA reads as TGTGCCATCAGGCCGGGACAGCCCCTCAATGAGCAGTTCTTC. Its translation: CAIRPGQPLNEQFF.